This T cell receptor beta chain comes out of a study of OX40 agonist ivuxolimab in advanced cancers. This CDR3 spans 16 amino acids. The V end was cut by 1 base, the J end by 1 base, with 13 bases between. Germline values: CDR1 LNHNV, CDR2 YYDKDF (reference sequence). Whole-study results and caveats: Antigen specificity of clonally expanded peripheral T cells was not established.

Libraries were prepared by immunoSEQ multiplex PCR; TCRdb keeps only in-frame clonotypes and omits some of them. The sample has tens of thousands of clones; 80% to 85% are singletons. Comment on this clone: Its cognate antigen is unknown.

This rearrangement joins TRBV15 to TRBJ2-5; possibly TRBD1 or TRBD2 for D (5 bases each). This sample comprised CD4+ or CD8+ T cells sorted from blood, obtained in a trial of the OX40 agonist ivuxolimab. This TCR was sampled from an adult with an advanced solid tumor such as melanoma, head and neck, liver or kidney cancer. CDR3: CATSRGDGVAQETQYF. CDR3 nucleotide sequence: TGTGCCACCAGCAGAGGGGACGGGGTAGCCCAAGAGACCCAGTACTTC.